The next 2 T cell receptor beta chains were all read from a single sample in a study of PD-L1 blockade in urothelial cancer. The sample's time point: pretreatment peripheral blood. Produced via immunoSEQ multiplex PCR; TCRdb's table is partial and in-frame only. Of about 53,000 clones listed, around nine tenths are singletons. This material consisted of PBMCs, taken around atezolizumab (anti-PD-L1) treatment. The receptors stem from a woman aged 60-75 years with urothelial cancer.

The chain carries TRBV5-4 and TRBJ2-1, with TRBD1 matching 8 bases. V lost 4 bases and J lost 4; bases outside the gene matches: 7. CDR1 and CDR2 from the germline V gene are SGHNT and YYREEE (reference sequence). This CDR3 contains 15 residues. For the CDR3, the DNA is TGTGCCAGCAGCCTAGCAGGGGGCCTGTACAATGAGCAGTTCTTC. Amino acid sequence: CASSLAGGLYNEQFF.

V and J are TRBV9 and TRBJ2-4; D is perhaps TRBD1 (5 bases). V was pared by 8 bases and J by 5 bases, with 11 bases between. Per the germline V gene, CDR1 is SGDLS and CDR2 is YYNGEE. The CDR3 runs to 12 residues. The CDR3 loop is CASQGLENIQYF. The CDR3 coding sequence is TGTGCCAGTCAGGGTCTCGAAAACATTCAGTACTTC. The full variable domain, its missing parts supplied by reference TRBV9 and TRBJ2-4, is DSGVTQTPKHLITATGQRVTLRCSPRSGDLSVYWYQQSLDQGLQFLIQYYNGEERAKGNILERFSAQQFPDLHSELNLSSLELGDSALYFCASQGLENIQYFGAGTRLSVL.